The 21 T cell receptor beta chains below all came from one sample that was sequenced in a study of blood T cell repertoires in COVID-19 (dated by TCRdb to about 2020). Receptors were amplified or captured by the immunoSEQ multiplex PCR assay. TCRdb took this table from immuneACCESS and kept in-frame rearrangements with V and J called. Such tables lack part of the clones; where checked against another copy, unresolved V genes explain under half of the gap, and the rest is unexplained. The sample profile shows more than 200,000 clones; approximately 90% of them were found once. Roughly 4.1% of the sample is held by the ten biggest clonotypes. The sample comprised peripheral blood. The receptors originated from a man between 50 and 59 years old with acute or convalescent COVID-19.

The genes are TRBV19 and TRBJ2-2; D unclear. Trimming took 6 bases from V and 4 from J, leaving 18 bases between them. The CDR3 runs to 16 residues. Looked up from germline, CDR1 is LNHDA and CDR2 is SQIVND (reference sequence). This chain's CDR3 is CASSPAAARRTGELFF. For the CDR3, the DNA is TGTGCCAGTAGCCCCGCGGCGGCTAGACGCACCGGGGAGCTGTTTTTT.

The genes are TRBV6-1 and TRBJ2-2, with TRBD1 matching over 10 bases. Germline V gives CDR1 MNHNS, CDR2 SASEGT. Trimming cost V 2 bases and J 5 bases; bases outside gene matches: 5. The CDR3 contains 16 residues. CDR3: CASSEQDRGGTGELFF. The CDR3 bases are TGTGCCAGCAGTGAACAGGACAGGGGGGGGACCGGGGAGCTGTTTTTT.

Written as DNA, the CDR3 is TGTGCCAGCAGCTTCGGACAGTCAGGAAACACCATATATTTT. Encoded protein: CASSFGQSGNTIYF. This chain links TRBV7-8 with TRBJ1-3; D is perhaps TRBD1 (6 bases). Trimming pared 3 bases from V and 4 bases from J, leaving 10 bases between. Germline V lookup: CDR1 SGHVS, CDR2 FQNEAQ. CDR3 size: 14 residues. Full variable domain (missing parts from reference TRBV7-8 and TRBJ1-3): GAGVSQSPRYKVAKRGQDVALRCDPISGHVSLFWYQQALGQGPEFLTYFQNEAQLDKSGLPSDRFFAERPEGSVSTLKIQRTQQEDSAVYLCASSFGQSGNTIYFGEGSWLTVV.

The chain employs TRBV7-6 and TRBJ2-7; D possibly corresponds to TRBD1 (5 bases). The germline V and J ends were trimmed by 1 base and 2 bases, with 12 bases remaining between them. The CDR3 spans 15 residues. The germline V gene has CDR1 SGHVS and CDR2 FNYEAQ. In DNA form, the CDR3 reads TGTGCCAGCAGCTTAGGCGTCGCAGGGACCTACGAGCAGTACTTC. Its translation is CASSLGVAGTYEQYF. Full variable domain (rest looked up from reference TRBV7-6 and TRBJ2-7): GAGVSQSPRYKVTKRGQDVALRCDPISGHVSLYWYRQALGQGPEFLTYFNYEAQQDKSGLPNDRFSAERPEGSISTLTIQRTEQRDSAMYRCASSLGVAGTYEQYFGPGTRLTVT.

The V call is TRBV1, the J call TRBJ2-3; whether TRBD2, the table's D call, matches the DNA was not checked. TRBV1 represents a pseudogene. The CDR3 runs 16 residues. The CDR3 nucleotides are TGCACCAGCAGCCATAAGGCGGGACTAGGCAGTGATACGCAGTATTTT. Translation: CTSSHKAGLGSDTQYF.

This chain connects TRBV18 to TRBJ1-2; 7 nucleotides line up with TRBD1. Germline CDR1 KGHSH, CDR2 LQKENI. The junction had 6 bases not matched to a gene; V was cut back by 0 bases and J by 2 bases. CDR3 length equals 16 residues. This CDR3 reads CASSPPTGQGNYGYTF. The CDR3 DNA is TGTGCCAGCTCACCACCGACAGGGCAGGGGAACTATGGCTACACCTTC.

The chain uses TRBV5-1 and TRBJ1-1, with 8 bases identical to TRBD1. This CDR3 contains 16 residues. CDR1 and CDR2 (germline): SGHRS, YFSETQ. Losses at the gene ends were 3 bases for V and 1 base for J; bases not matched to a gene: 8. CDR3 sequence (DNA): TGCGCCAGCAGCTGGGGGAAGGGGACAGGGAACACTGAAGCTTTCTTT. It codes for CASSWGKGTGNTEAFF. The full variable domain, in which reference TRBV5-1 and TRBJ1-1 provide the parts outside the CDR3, is KAGVTQTPRYLIKTRGQQVTLSCSPISGHRSVSWYQQTPGQGLQFLFEYFSETQRNKGNFPGRFSGRQFSNSRSEMNVSTLELGDSALYLCASSWGKGTGNTEAFFGQGTRLTVV.

The genes are TRBV18 and TRBJ1-2, with D unclear. This CDR3 has 14 amino acids. CDR1 is KGHSH, CDR2 LQKENI, per germline. V was trimmed by 0 bases and J by 4 bases, leaving 9 bases between them. CDR3 sequence reads: CASSPPYASYGYTF. The CDR3 DNA sequence: TGTGCCAGCTCACCACCTTATGCGAGCTATGGCTACACCTTC.

The DNA for the CDR3 is TGTGCCAGCAGCTTGGAACAGGGGAGTAATTCACCCCTCCACTTT. As protein: CASSLEQGSNSPLHF. The chain has TRBV7-9 and TRBJ1-6; 7 nucleotides agree with TRBD1. The CDR3 has 15 amino acids. With V trimmed by 3 bases and J by 6 bases, 5 bases remained unmatched. Germline CDR1 is SEHNR and CDR2 is FQNEAQ (reference sequence). The whole variable domain, filled in from reference TRBV7-9 and TRBJ1-6, reads DTGVSQNPRHKITKRGQNVTFRCDPISEHNRLYWYRQTLGQGPEFLTYFQNEAQLEKSRLLSDRFSAERPKGSFSTLEIQRTEQGDSAMYLCASSLEQGSNSPLHFGNGTRLTVT.

The chain uses TRBV6-5 and TRBJ2-1; a possible D gene is TRBD1 (6 bases). Trimming took 6 bases from V and 2 from J, leaving 11 bases between them. This CDR3 is 14 amino acids long. Germline CDR1 reads MNHEY; CDR2 reads SVGAGI. The CDR3 is CASRTGAPYNEQFF. CDR3 DNA sequence: TGTGCCAGCAGGACAGGTGCCCCCTACAATGAGCAGTTCTTC.

This sequence joins TRBV7-9 and TRBJ2-1, with 10 bases aligning to TRBD2. Germline assignment: CDR1 SEHNR and CDR2 FQNEAQ (reference sequence). The CDR3 consists of 19 residues. After removal of 4 bases from V and 0 bases from J, the junction contained 12 bases not matched to a gene. CDR3 bases: TGTGCCAGCAGCTGGGCTGTAGCGGGGGGACCTAGCTCCTACAATGAGCAGTTCTTC. As protein: CASSWAVAGGPSSYNEQFF.

The CDR3 DNA reads TGTGCCAGCAGTGAAGCCAGACTAAACTATGGCTACACCTTC. It codes for CASSEARLNYGYTF. The rearrangement joins TRBV2 to TRBJ1-2, with D unresolved. V was pared by 0 bases and J by 2 bases, with 7 bases between. This CDR3 region has 14 residues. CDR1 is SNHLY and CDR2 is FYNNEI in the germline V gene.

This clone was observed once. The chain uses TRBV2 and TRBJ2-7; 9 bases map to TRBD1. The CDR3 covers 13 residues. Germline CDR1 SNHLY, CDR2 FYNNEI. V shed 4 bases and J 4 bases; nucleotides not matched to a gene: 2. The CDR3 region has the DNA TGTGCCAGCAGTGGAGGACAGGGGTACGAGCAGTACTTC. Its translation is CASSGGQGYEQYF.

Only one count was recorded for this clone. The chain couples TRBV15 to TRBJ2-3; 7 bases map to TRBD2. The CDR3 has 19 residues. CDR1 and CDR2 (germline): LNHNV, YYDKDF (reference sequence). V dropped 1 base and J dropped 2; count of bases not matched to a gene: 15. CDR3 in DNA: TGTGCCACCAGCAGAGTTCGCGCGCGGGGGATCGGACCCACAGATACGCAGTATTTT. This sequence encodes CATSRVRARGIGPTDTQYF.

The chain's CDR3 is CASSSQAPGELFF. The CDR3 nucleotides are TGTGCCAGCAGTTCCCAGGCGCCCGGGGAGCTGTTTTTT. The chain links TRBV27 to TRBJ2-2; no reliable D call. V was shortened by 4 bases and J by 6 bases, with 9 bases between the two germline ends. The CDR3 loop spans 13 amino acids. The germline gives CDR1 MNHEY, CDR2 SMNVEV (reference sequence).

The V and J genes are TRBV7-9 and TRBJ1-3, with a weak D call TRBD1 (6 bases). Deletions cut 4 bases from V and 6 bases from J, with 16 bases between. The CDR3 is made up of 15 amino acids. Germline CDR1 is SEHNR and CDR2 is FQNEAQ (reference sequence). The CDR3 DNA is TGTGCCAGCAGCTCCTTGGGGACATATGAAAACACCATATATTTT. Encoded protein: CASSSLGTYENTIYF.

DNA for the CDR3: TGTGCCAGCAGTAGATCAGGGGTCCTCCTCTCTGGGGCCAACGTCCTGACTTTC. Protein: CASSRSGVLLSGANVLTF. This sequence joins TRBV7-9 and TRBJ2-6, with a tentative D call TRBD1 (6 bases). CDR1 is SEHNR, CDR2 FQNEAQ, per germline (reference sequence). V dropped 6 bases and J dropped 0 bases, with 18 bases sitting between them. This CDR3 region has 18 residues.

A single count supports this clone. This sequence joins TRBV3-1 (or the pseudogene TRBV3-2) and TRBJ2-1, with 15 bases matching TRBD2. V shed 4 bases and J 10 bases; nucleotides not matched to a gene: 5. The CDR3 sequence is 15 residues long. Per germline, CDR1 LGHDT and CDR2 YNNKEL (reference sequence). The CDR3, as DNA: TGTGCCAGCAGCCTTATAGGGACTAGCGGGGGGGAGCAGTTCTTC. It encodes CASSLIGTSGGEQFF.

The chain combines TRBV5-1 with TRBJ1-1; D is undetermined. The CDR3 is 14 amino acids. Deletions cut 4 bases from V and 1 base from J, with 11 bases between. The germline V gene encodes CDR1 SGHRS and CDR2 YFSETQ. CDR3 loop: CASSRAGPNTEAFF. In nucleotides, the CDR3 is TGCGCCAGCAGCCGTGCCGGTCCGAACACTGAAGCTTTCTTT.

The J gene is TRBJ2-5, the V gene TRBV9, with 7 bases fitting TRBD2. The CDR3 has 14 residues. Germline V gene sequence: CDR1 SGDLS, CDR2 YYNGEE. Trimming took 0 bases from V and 2 from J; bases not matched to a gene: 1. The CDR3 DNA is TGTGCCAGCAGCGTAGGCGGGGGACAAGAGACCCAGTACTTC. It codes for CASSVGGGQETQYF.

CDR3 residues: CASSLRTGFKITEAFF. The CDR3 nucleotides read TGTGCCAGCAGCTTAAGGACAGGGTTCAAGATTACTGAAGCTTTCTTT. The V gene is TRBV5-4, the J gene TRBJ1-1, with 8 bases matching TRBD1. Germline V gives CDR1 SGHNT, CDR2 YYREEE (reference sequence). Trimming at V came to 2 bases and at J to 5 bases, leaving 11 bases not matched to a gene. The CDR3 contains 16 residues.